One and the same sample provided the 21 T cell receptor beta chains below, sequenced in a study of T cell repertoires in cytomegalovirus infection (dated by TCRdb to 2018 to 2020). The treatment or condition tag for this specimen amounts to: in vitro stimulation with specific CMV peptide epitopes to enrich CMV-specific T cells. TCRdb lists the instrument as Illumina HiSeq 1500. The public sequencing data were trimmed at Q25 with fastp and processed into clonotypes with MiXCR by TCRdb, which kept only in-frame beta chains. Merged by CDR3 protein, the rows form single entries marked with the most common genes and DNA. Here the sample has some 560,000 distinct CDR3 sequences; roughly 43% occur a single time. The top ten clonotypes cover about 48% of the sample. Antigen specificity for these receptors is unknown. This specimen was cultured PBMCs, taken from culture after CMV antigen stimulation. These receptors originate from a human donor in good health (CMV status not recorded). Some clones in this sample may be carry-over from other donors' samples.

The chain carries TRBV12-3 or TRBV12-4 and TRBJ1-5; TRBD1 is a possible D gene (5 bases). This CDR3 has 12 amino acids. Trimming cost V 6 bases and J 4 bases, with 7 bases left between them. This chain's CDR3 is CASRRQNQPQHF. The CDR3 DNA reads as TGTGCCAGCAGACGACAGAATCAGCCCCAGCATTTT.

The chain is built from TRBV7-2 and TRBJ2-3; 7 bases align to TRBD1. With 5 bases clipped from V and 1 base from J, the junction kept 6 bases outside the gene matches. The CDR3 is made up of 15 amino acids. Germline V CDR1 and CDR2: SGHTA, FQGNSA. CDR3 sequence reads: CASSPRGPGTDTQYF. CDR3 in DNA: TGTGCCAGCAGCCCTAGGGGGCCTGGCACAGATACGCAGTATTTT.

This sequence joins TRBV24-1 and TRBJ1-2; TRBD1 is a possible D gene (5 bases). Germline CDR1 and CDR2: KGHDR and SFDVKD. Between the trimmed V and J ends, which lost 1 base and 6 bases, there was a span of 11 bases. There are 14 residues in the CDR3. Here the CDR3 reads CATSDFAGIDGYTF. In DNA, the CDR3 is TGTGCCACCAGTGATTTCGCAGGGATCGATGGCTACACCTTC.

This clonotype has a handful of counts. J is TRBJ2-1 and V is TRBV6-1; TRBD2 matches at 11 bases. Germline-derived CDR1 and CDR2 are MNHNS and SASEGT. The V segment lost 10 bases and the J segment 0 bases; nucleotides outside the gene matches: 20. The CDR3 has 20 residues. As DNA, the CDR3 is TGTGCCATCACATATGATCCGGGACTAGCGGATCCTCGCTCCTACAATGAGCAGTTCTTC. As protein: CAITYDPGLADPRSYNEQFF.

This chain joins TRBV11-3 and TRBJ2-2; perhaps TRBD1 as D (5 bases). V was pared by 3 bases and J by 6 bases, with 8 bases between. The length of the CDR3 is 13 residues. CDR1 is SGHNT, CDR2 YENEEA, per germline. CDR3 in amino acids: CASSLTEPGELFF. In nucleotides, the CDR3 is TGTGCCAGCAGCTTGACAGAGCCCGGGGAGCTGTTTTTT.

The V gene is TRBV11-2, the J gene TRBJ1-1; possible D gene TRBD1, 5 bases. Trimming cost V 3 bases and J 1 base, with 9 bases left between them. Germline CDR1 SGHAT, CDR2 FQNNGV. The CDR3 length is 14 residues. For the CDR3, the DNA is TGTGCCAGCAGCTTTGGGGCGGAGAACACTGAAGCTTTCTTT. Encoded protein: CASSFGAENTEAFF.

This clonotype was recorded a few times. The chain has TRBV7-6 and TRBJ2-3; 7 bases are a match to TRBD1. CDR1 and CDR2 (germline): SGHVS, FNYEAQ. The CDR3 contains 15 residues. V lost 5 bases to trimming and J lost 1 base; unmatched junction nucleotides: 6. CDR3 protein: CASSQRQGGTDTQYF. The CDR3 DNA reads TGTGCCAGCAGCCAACGACAGGGAGGCACAGATACGCAGTATTTT.

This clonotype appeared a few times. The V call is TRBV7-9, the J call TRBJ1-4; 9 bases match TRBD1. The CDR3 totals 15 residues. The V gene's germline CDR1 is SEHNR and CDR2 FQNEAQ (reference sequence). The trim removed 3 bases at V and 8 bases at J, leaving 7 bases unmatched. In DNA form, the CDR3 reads TGTGCCAGCAGCTTCCGACAGGGGGTCGGGGAAAAACTGTTTTTT. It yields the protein CASSFRQGVGEKLFF.

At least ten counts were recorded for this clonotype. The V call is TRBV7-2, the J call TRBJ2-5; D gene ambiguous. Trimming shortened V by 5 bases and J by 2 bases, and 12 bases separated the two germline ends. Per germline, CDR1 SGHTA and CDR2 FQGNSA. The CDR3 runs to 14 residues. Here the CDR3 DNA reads TGTGCCAGCAGCCCCCGACTGGCTCAAGAGACCCAGTACTTC. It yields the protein CASSPRLAQETQYF.

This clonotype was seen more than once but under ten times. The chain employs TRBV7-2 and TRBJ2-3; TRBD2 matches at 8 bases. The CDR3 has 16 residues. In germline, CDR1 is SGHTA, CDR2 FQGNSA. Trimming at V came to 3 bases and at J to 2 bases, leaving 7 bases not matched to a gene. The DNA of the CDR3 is TGTGCCAGCAGCTTGGGTAGCGGGACTTACACAGATACGCAGTATTTT. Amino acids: CASSLGSGTYTDTQYF.

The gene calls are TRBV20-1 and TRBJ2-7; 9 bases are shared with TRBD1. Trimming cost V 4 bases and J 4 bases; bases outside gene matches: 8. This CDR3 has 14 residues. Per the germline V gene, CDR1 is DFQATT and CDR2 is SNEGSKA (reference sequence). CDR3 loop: CSAIPGTGRYEQYF. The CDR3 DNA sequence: TGCAGTGCTATTCCCGGGACAGGGAGATACGAGCAGTACTTC.

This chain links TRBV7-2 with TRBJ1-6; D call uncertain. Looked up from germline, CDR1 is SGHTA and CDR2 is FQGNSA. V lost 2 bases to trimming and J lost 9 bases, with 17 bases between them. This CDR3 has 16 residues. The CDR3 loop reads CASSLLGGLLVSPLHF. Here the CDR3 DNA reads TGTGCCAGCAGCTTATTAGGCGGGCTTCTGGTTTCACCCCTCCACTTT.

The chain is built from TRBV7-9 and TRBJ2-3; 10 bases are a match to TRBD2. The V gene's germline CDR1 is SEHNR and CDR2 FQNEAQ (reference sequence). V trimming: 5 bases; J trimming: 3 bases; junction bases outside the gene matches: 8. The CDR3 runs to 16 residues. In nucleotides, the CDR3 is TGTGCCAGCAGCACGTGGGCACTAGCGGGAACAGATACGCAGTATTTT. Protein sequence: CASSTWALAGTDTQYF.

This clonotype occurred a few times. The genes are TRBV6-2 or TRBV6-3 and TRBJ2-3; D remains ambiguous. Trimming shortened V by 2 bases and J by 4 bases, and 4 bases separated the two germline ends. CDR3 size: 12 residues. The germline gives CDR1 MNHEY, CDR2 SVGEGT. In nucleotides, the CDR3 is TGTGCCAGCAGTTACATCTCAGATACGCAGTATTTT. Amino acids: CASSYISDTQYF.

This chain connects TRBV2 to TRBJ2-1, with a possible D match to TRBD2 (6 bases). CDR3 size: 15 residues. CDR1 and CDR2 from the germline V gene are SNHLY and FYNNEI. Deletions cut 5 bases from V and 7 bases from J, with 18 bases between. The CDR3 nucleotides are TGTGCCAGCAGTCCCGACTGGGGAGGATCAAATGAGCAGTTCTTC. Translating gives CASSPDWGGSNEQFF.

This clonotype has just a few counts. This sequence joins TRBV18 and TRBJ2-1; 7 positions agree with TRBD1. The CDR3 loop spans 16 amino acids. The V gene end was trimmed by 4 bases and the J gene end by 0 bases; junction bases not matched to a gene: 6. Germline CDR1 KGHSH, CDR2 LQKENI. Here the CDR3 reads CASSRGQDASYNEQFF. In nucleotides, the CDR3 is TGTGCCAGCTCACGAGGACAGGATGCCTCCTACAATGAGCAGTTCTTC. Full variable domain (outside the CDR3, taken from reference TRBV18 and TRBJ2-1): NAGVMQNPRHLVRRRGQEARLRCSPMKGHSHVYWYRQLPEEGLKFMVYLQKENIIDESGMPKERFSAEFPKEGPSILRIQQVVRGDSAAYFCASSRGQDASYNEQFFGPGTRLTVL.

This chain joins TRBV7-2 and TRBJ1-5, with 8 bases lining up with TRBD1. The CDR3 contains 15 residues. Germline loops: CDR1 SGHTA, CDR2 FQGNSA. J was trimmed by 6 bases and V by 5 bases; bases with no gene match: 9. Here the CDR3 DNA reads TGTGCCAGCAGCGTGGACAGGGCCATGGGTCAGCCCCAGCATTTT. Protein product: CASSVDRAMGQPQHF.

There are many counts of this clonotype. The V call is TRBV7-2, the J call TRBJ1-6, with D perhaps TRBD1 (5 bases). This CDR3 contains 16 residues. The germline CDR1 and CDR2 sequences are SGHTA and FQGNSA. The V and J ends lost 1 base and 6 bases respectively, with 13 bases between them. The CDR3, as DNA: TGTGCCAGCAGCTTAGTCCGGGGGATAACTAATTCACCCCTCCACTTT. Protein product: CASSLVRGITNSPLHF.

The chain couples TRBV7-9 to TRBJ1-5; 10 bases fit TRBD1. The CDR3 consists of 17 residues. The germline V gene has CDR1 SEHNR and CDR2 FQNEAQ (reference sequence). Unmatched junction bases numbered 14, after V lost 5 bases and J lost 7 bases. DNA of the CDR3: TGTGCCAGCAGCCATTGGGCGGACAGGGGGTATCAGCAGCCCCAGCATTTT. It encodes CASSHWADRGYQQPQHF. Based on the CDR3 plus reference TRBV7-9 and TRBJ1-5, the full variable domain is DTGVSQNPRHKITKRGQNVTFRCDPISEHNRLYWYRQTLGQGPEFLTYFQNEAQLEKSRLLSDRFSAERPKGSFSTLEIQRTEQGDSAMYLCASSHWADRGYQQPQHFGDGTRLSIL.

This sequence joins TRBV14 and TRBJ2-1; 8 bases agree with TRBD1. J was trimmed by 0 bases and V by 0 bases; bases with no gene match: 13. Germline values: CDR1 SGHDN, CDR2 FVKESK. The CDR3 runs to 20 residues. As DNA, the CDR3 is TGTGCCAGCAGCCAAGACAGGGGGCCCCATTACTTGAGCTCCTACAATGAGCAGTTCTTC. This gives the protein CASSQDRGPHYLSSYNEQFF.

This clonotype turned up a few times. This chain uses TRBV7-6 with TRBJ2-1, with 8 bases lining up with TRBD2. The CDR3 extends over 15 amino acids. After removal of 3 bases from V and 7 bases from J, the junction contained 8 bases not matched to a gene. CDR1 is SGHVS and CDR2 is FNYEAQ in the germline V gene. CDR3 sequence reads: CASSFPGTRGNEQFF. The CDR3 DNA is TGTGCCAGCAGCTTCCCCGGGACTAGGGGGAATGAGCAGTTCTTC.